This is a list of T cell receptor beta chains from one sample in a study of beta chain features in type 1 diabetes. Clones were read by immunoSEQ multiplex PCR, and TCRdb kept only the in-frame ones, dropping some. In the table there are about 140,000 clones, 6.9% of which are singletons. The sequencing sample was made of central memory CD4+ T cells from blood. The receptor set was obtained from a woman in her 30s in good health. Each CDR3 is given with its conserved first and last residue. Fields, in order: CDR3 protein, CDR3 DNA, D gene, V gene, J gene, clone size. The D gene is left open where the match is weak. Expanded clones get a size class; other rows say once, few or many, or leave the size out.

CASSRGRGEQFF,TGTGCCAGCAGCCGCGGGAGGGGTGAGCAGTTCTTC,TRBD2,TRBV4-2,TRBJ2-1,many
CATTPDRATGTEAFF,TGTGCCACGACCCCGGACAGGGCGACCGGCACTGAAGCTTTCTTT,TRBD1,TRBV10-3,TRBJ1-1,NA
CASRPSGPNYGYTF,TGTGCCAGCAGGCCGAGCGGCCCTAACTATGGCTACACCTTC,NA,TRBV6-5,TRBJ1-2,few
CASSVTSFDQQFF,TGTGCCAGCAGCGTCACATCCTTTGATCAGCAGTTCTTC,NA,TRBV9,TRBJ2-1,NA
CASSLQQDQPQHF,TGTGCCAGCAGCTTACAACAAGATCAGCCCCAGCATTTT,NA,TRBV11-2,TRBJ1-5,NA
CASSLENYEQYF,TGTGCCAGCAGCTTGGAGAACTACGAGCAGTACTTC,NA,TRBV7-2,TRBJ2-7,NA
CASSLAAGGQNEQFF,TGTGCCAGCAGCTTAGCAGCGGGAGGACAGAATGAGCAGTTCTTC,TRBD2,TRBV7-9,TRBJ2-1,many
CASSSGLAGDYTDTQYF,TGTGCCAGCAGCTCCGGACTAGCGGGAGACTACACAGATACGCAGTATTTT,TRBD2,TRBV11-2,TRBJ2-3,NA
CASSPDSGRAYEQYF,TGCGCCAGCAGCCCAGATAGCGGGAGGGCCTACGAGCAGTACTTC,TRBD2,TRBV4-3,TRBJ2-7,few
CASSLITSDDTGELFF,TGTGCCAGCAGTTTGATAACTAGCGACGACACCGGGGAGCTGTTTTTT,TRBD2,TRBV5-6,TRBJ2-2,few
CASSPGQGARGGNTIYF,TGTGCCAGCAGCCCGGGACAGGGGGCTAGGGGTGGAAACACCATATATTTT,TRBD1,TRBV7-8,TRBJ1-3,NA
CSATTGREAFF,TGCAGTGCTACTACAGGGCGTGAAGCTTTCTTT,NA,TRBV20-1,TRBJ1-1,NA
CASSLGTGRGRGSTDTQYF,TGTGCCAGCAGCTTAGGAACCGGTCGGGGTCGGGGATCCACAGATACGCAGTATTTT,NA,TRBV11-3,TRBJ2-3,NA
CASSQDFTTGRNQPQHF,TGCGCCAGCAGCCAAGATTTCACGACAGGGCGAAATCAGCCCCAGCATTTT,TRBD1,TRBV4-3,TRBJ1-5,many
CAWTPGLQSNEQFF,TGTGCCTGGACTCCGGGACTACAGAGCAATGAGCAGTTCTTC,TRBD2,TRBV30,TRBJ2-1,few